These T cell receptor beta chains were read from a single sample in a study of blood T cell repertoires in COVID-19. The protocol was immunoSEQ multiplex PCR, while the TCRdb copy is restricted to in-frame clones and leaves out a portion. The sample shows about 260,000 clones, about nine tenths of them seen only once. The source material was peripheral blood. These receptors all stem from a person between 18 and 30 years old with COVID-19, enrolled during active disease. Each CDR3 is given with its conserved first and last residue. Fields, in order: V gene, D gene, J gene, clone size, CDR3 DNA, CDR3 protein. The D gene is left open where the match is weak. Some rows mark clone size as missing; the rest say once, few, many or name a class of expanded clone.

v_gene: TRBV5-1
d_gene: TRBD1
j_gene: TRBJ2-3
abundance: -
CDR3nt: TGCGCCAGCCGGTGGACCGGGACAGGAATAACAGATACGCAGTATTTT
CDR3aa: CASRWTGTGITDTQYF

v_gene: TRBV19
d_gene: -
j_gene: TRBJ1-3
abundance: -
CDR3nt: TGTGCCAGTATTCGGGACACGGACACCATATATTTT
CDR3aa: CASIRDTDTIYF

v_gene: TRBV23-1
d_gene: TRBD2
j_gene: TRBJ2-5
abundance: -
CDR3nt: TGCGCCAGGATCTCCAAACTAGCGCGGAAAGAGACCCAGTACTTC
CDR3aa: CARISKLARKETQYF

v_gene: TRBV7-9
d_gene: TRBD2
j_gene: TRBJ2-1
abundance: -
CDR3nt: TGTGCCAGCAGCCCCCCGGGAAGACTAGCGTCGATCAATGAGCAGTTCTTC
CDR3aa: CASSPPGRLASINEQFF

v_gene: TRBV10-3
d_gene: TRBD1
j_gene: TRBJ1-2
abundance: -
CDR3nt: TGTGCCATCAGTGAACAGGGGCAAGGCTACACCTTC
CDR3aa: CAISEQGQGYTF

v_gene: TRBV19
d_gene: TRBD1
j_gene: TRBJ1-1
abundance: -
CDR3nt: TGTGCCAGTAGAACCTGGACAGGGGGGCGCACTGAAGCTTTCTTT
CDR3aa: CASRTWTGGRTEAFF

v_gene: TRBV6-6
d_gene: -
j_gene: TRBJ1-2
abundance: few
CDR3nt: TGTGCCAGCAGTTACCCCGAAACGGGGTCCGGCTACACCTTC
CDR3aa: CASSYPETGSGYTF

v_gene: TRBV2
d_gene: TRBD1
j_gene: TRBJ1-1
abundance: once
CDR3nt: TGTGCCAGCACCGGGACAGGGGTATATTCTGAAGCTTTCTTT
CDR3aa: CASTGTGVYSEAFF

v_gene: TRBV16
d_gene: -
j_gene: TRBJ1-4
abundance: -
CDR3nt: TGTGCCAGCAGCCAAGGACAGCAGAATGAAAAACTGTTTTTT
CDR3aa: CASSQGQQNEKLFF

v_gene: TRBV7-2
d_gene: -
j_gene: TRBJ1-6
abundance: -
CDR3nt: TGTGCCAGCAGCGCCTCGGCCGGGACTCATAATTCACCCCTCCACTTT
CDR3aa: CASSASAGTHNSPLHF

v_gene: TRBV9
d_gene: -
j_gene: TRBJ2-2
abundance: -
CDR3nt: TGTGCCAGCAGCGTAGGAGAGCTCTCCGGGGAGCTGTTTTTT
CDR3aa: CASSVGELSGELFF

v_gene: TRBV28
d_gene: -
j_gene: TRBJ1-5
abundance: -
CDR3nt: TGTGCCAGCAGTTTAACGGGGAAGGCTCAGCCCCAGCATTTT
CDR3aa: CASSLTGKAQPQHF

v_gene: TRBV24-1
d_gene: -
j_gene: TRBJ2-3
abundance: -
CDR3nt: TGTGCCACCAGTGATTTCAGTCGGGGAGGCACAGATACGCAGTATTTT
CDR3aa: CATSDFSRGGTDTQYF

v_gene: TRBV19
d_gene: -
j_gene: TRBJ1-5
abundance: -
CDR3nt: TGTGCCAGTAGTACGAGACAGGCAAGCAATCAGCCCCAGCATTTT
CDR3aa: CASSTRQASNQPQHF

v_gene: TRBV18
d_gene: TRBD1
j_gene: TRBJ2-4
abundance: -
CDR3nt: TGTGCCAGCTCACCCTCTACAGGGGCCGTGGCCAAAAACATTCAGTACTTC
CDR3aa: CASSPSTGAVAKNIQYF

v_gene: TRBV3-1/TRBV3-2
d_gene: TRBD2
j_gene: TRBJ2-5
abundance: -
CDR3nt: TGTGCCAGCTGGGGGGGGTGGCAGGCCACCAAACCCCCAGAGACCCAGTACTTC
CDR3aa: CASWGGWQATKPPETQYF

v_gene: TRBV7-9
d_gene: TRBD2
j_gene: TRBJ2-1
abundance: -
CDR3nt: TGTGCCAGCAGCTACGTGACTAGCGGGAGTCTCTATGAGCAGTTCTTC
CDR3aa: CASSYVTSGSLYEQFF

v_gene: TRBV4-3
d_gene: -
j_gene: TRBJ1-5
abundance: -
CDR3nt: TGCGCCAGCAGCCAAGATCCGAATCAGCCCCAGCATTTT
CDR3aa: CASSQDPNQPQHF

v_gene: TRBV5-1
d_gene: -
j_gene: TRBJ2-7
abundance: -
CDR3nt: TGCGCCAGCAGCCAGGATTACTACGAGCAGTACTTC
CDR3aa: CASSQDYYEQYF

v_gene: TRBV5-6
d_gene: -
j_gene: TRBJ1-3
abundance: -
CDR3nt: TGTGCCAGCAGCACGACTGTGTGGGGCAGATCTGGAAACACCATATATTTT
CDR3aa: CASSTTVWGRSGNTIYF

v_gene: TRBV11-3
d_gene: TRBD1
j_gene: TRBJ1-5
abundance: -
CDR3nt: TGTCCCGGCCTGGGACAGGGAGTTCAGCCCCAGCATTTT
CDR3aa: CPGLGQGVQPQHF

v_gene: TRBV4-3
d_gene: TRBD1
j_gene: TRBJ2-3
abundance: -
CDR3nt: TGCGCGACCTCCGACAGGGGAGGATCCGGCGCAGATACGCAGTATTTT
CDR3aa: CATSDRGGSGADTQYF

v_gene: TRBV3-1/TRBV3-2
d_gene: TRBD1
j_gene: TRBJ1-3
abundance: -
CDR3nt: TGTGCCAGCAGGTCGACAGGGGATTCTGGAAACACCATATATTTT
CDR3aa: CASRSTGDSGNTIYF

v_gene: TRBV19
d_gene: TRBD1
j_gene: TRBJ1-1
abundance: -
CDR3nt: TGTGCCAGCAAACAGGGGAACGGGTGGGTAAACACTGAAGCTTTCTTT
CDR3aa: CASKQGNGWVNTEAFF

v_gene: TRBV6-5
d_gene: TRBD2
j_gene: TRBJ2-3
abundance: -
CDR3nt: TGTGCCAGCAGTTACAGGGGACTAGCGGGACAAGATACGCAGTATTTT
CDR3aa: CASSYRGLAGQDTQYF

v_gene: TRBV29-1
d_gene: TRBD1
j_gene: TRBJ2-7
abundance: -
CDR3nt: TGCAGCGTTCGTGGACAGGCCCACGAGCAGTACTTC
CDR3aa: CSVRGQAHEQYF

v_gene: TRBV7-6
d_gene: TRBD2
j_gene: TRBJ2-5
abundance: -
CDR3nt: TGTGCCAGCAGCTGGGGAGGGTACCAAGAGACCCAGTACTTC
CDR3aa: CASSWGGYQETQYF

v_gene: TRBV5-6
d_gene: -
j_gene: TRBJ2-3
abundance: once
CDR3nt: TGTGCCAGTCAGATTACAGATACGCAGTATTTT
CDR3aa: CASQITDTQYF

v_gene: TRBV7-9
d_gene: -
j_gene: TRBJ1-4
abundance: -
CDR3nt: TGTGCCAGCAGCTCACAGGGTTTGAGGGAAAAACTGTTTTTT
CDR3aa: CASSSQGLREKLFF

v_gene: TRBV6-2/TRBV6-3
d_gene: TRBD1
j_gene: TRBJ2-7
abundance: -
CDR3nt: TGTGCCTGCCGTTCCCTGGGCAGGGGGTACGAGCAGTACTTC
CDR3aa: CACRSLGRGYEQYF

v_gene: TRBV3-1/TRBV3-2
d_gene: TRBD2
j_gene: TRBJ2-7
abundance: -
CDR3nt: TGTGCCAGCAGCCAAGAAGGGACTAGCGGGAGGGGAATCTACGAGCAGTACTTC
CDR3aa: CASSQEGTSGRGIYEQYF

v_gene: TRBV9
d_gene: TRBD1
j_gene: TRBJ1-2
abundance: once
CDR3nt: TGTGCCAGCAGCGGCGACAGGGGGCAGTTCTATGGCTACACCTTC
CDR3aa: CASSGDRGQFYGYTF

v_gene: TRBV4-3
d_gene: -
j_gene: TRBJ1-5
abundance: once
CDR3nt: TGCGCCAGCAGCCAAGACAGGACAAATCAGCCCCAGCATTTT
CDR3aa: CASSQDRTNQPQHF

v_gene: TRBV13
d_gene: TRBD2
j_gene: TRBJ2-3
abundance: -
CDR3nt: TGTGCCAGCAGCCAGGAGCCTAGCGGGCCCCCCGCAGATACGCAGTATTTT
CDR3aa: CASSQEPSGPPADTQYF

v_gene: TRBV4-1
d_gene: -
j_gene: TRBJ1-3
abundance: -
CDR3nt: TGCGCCAGCACCACCGCTGACGGGGGTGGAAACACCATATATTTT
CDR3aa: CASTTADGGGNTIYF

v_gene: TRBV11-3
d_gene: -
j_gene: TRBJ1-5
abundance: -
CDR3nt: TGTGCCAGCAGCCAAAGCGACCGTGAGAGCAATCAGCCCCAGCATTTT
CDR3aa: CASSQSDRESNQPQHF

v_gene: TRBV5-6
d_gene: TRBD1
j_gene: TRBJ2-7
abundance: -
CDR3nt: TGTGCCAGCAGCTTTGGGACAGGGGGCGAGCAGTACTTC
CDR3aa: CASSFGTGGEQYF

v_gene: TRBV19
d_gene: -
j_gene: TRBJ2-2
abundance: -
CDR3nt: TGTGCCAGTAGTATTGGCGGGAACACCGGGGAGCTGTTTTTT
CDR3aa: CASSIGGNTGELFF

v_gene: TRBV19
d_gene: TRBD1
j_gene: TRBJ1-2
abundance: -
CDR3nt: TGTGCCAGTAGTTACGACAGGGGGATTGGCTACACCTTC
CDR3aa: CASSYDRGIGYTF

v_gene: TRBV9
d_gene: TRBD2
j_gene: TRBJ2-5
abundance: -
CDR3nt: TGTGCCAGCAGCGTAGGAATTAGCGGGAAAGAGACCCAGTACTTC
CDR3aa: CASSVGISGKETQYF

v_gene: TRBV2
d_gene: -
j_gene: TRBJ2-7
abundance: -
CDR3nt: TGTGCCAGCAGTGCACTACGCTACGAGCAGTACTTC
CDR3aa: CASSALRYEQYF

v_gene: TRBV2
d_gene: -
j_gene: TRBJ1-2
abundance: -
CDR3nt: TGTGCCAGCAGTGAATGGGCAGGGAACGGCTACACCTTC
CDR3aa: CASSEWAGNGYTF

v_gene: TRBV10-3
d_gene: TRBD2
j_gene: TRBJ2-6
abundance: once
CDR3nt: TGTGCCATCACTGACCCACGAACAGGGACTAGCGGGAGGCTCTCTGGGGCCAACGTCCTGACTTTC
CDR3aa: CAITDPRTGTSGRLSGANVLTF

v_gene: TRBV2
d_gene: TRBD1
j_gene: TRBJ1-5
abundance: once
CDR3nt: TGTGCCAGCAGTGAATCAGGGGGCAGGTTCGATCAGCCCCAGCATTTT
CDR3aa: CASSESGGRFDQPQHF

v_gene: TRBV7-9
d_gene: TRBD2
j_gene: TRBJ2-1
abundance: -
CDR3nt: TGTGCCAGCAGCTTCGGACTAGCGGAATACTTTAGCTCCTACAATGAGCAGTTCTTC
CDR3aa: CASSFGLAEYFSSYNEQFF

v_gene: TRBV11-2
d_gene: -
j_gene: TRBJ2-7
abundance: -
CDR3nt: TGTGCCAGCAGCTTATATCAGATGGTAATACCTTTGGAGCAGTACTTC
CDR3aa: CASSLYQMVIPLEQYF

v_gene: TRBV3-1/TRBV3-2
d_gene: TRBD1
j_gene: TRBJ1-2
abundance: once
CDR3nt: TGTGCCAGCAGCCTACGGGGACAGGGCGCCACTTACTATGGCTACACCTTC
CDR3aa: CASSLRGQGATYYGYTF

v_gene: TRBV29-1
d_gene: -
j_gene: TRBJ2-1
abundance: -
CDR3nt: TGCAGCGTTCTGGGACTCCCGTCGTTCTACAATGAGCAGTTCTTC
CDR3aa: CSVLGLPSFYNEQFF

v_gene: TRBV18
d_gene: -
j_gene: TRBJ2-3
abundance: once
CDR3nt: TGTGCCAGCTCACCACGTCCAGGTCTCGGCACAGATACGCAGTATTTT
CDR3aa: CASSPRPGLGTDTQYF

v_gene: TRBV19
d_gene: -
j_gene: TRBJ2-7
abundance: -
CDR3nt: TGTGCCAGTAGTATGGGCAGTCCATCCTACGAGCAGTACTTC
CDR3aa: CASSMGSPSYEQYF

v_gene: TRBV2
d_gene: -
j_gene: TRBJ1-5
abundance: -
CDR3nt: TGTGCCAGCAGTGCCGGAGGGGGCAATCAGCCCCAGCATTTT
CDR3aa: CASSAGGGNQPQHF

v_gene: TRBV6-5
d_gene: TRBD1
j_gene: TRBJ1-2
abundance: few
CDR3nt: TGTGCCAGCAGTTACGGGACAGGGTTGTTTGGCTACACCTTC
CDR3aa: CASSYGTGLFGYTF

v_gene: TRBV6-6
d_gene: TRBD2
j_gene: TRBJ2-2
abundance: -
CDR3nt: TGTGCCAGCAGTTACAGGGCGGGAGGAGGTACCGGGGAGCTGTTTTTT
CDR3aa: CASSYRAGGGTGELFF

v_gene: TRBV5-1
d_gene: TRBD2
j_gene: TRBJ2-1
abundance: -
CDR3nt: TGCGCCAGCAGCGTCGGACTAGCGGGTCTGAGCTCCTACAATGAGCAGTTCTTC
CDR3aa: CASSVGLAGLSSYNEQFF

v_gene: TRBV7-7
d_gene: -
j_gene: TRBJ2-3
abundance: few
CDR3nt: TGTGCTAGCAGCTCCCTCGGGGCAGATACGCAGTATTTT
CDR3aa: CASSSLGADTQYF

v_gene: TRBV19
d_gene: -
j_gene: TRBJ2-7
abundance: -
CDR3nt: TGTGCCAGCCAAATGCGGGGGCACGAGCAGTACTTC
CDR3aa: CASQMRGHEQYF